The 15 T cell receptor beta chains in this list originate from one sample, sequenced in a study of cytomegalovirus exposure and HLA in healthy donors. The PCR used 60 Vbeta and 13 Jbeta primers. Data came from immunoSEQ multiplex PCR; TCRdb stores just in-frame clones and leaves some out. Of approximately 170,000 clones listed, approximately 81% are singletons. The sequenced sample was PBMCs. Receptor source: a boy between 2 and 10 years old in good health and CMV-seronegative.

The count of this clone is one. The chain employs TRBV5-1 and TRBJ2-1, with D possibly matching TRBD1 (7 bases). This CDR3 has 17 residues. Germline CDR1 reads SGHRS; CDR2 reads YFSETQ. The V end was cut by 0 bases, the J end by 2 bases, with 15 bases between. For the CDR3, the DNA is TGCGCCAGCAGCTTGGGGGGGGTAGGGGGCCCCTACAATGAGCAGTTCTTC. It translates to CASSLGGVGGPYNEQFF.

This clone was seen a handful of times. This rearrangement joins TRBV18 to TRBJ1-5, with TRBD1 identical over 8 bases. Per the germline V gene, CDR1 is KGHSH and CDR2 is LQKENI. This CDR3 has 14 amino acids. V lost 5 bases, J lost 8 bases, and 8 bases stayed unmatched. The CDR3 region is CASSSRTGWKPQHF. CDR3 coding DNA: TGTGCCAGCTCATCCCGGACAGGGTGGAAGCCCCAGCATTTT.

The gene calls are TRBV28 and TRBJ2-4; D remains ambiguous. CDR1 and CDR2 (germline): MDHEN, SYDVKM. CDR3 size: 15 residues. The V gene lost 5 bases and the J gene lost 6 bases, with 17 bases spanning the gap. The CDR3: CASSPTFKRVNIQYF. DNA of the CDR3: TGTGCCAGCAGTCCAACTTTTAAGCGCGTAAACATTCAGTACTTC.

The CDR3: CASTTNHYEQYV. CDR3 bases: TGTGCCAGCACCACAAACCACTACGAGCAGTACGTC. J is TRBJ2-7 and V is TRBV7-8; D unclear. Germline lookup yields CDR1 SGHVS and CDR2 FQNEAQ. The CDR3 runs 12 residues. With 7 bases removed from V and 3 bases from J, the gap between germline ends came to 10 bases.

The chain is built from TRBV27 and TRBJ2-7; D is possibly TRBD2 (5 bases). Germline V CDR1 and CDR2: MNHEY, SMNVEV (reference sequence). CDR3 length equals 15 residues. V shed 6 bases and J shed 1 base, with 16 bases lying between them. The CDR3 protein is CASSPSTGGSYEQYV. DNA of the CDR3: TGTGCCAGCAGCCCGTCAACCGGAGGTTCCTACGAGCAGTACGTC.

This chain connects TRBV5-4 to TRBJ2-5; 7 nucleotides match TRBD1. CDR1 is SGHNT and CDR2 is YYREEE in the germline V gene (reference sequence). The CDR3 consists of 14 residues. The V segment lost 4 bases and the J segment 2 bases; nucleotides outside the gene matches: 5. CDR3 nucleotide sequence: TGTGCCAGCAGCCCGGGACAGCTTCAAGAGACCCAGTACTTC. It encodes CASSPGQLQETQYF.

The gene calls are TRBV9 and TRBJ2-1; 7 bases match TRBD2. The CDR3 runs 14 residues. Germline CDR1 SGDLS, CDR2 YYNGEE. V lost 3 bases, J lost 8 bases, and 8 bases stayed unmatched. CDR3: CASSATGTTHEQFF. CDR3 DNA sequence: TGTGCCAGCAGCGCCACCGGGACTACCCATGAGCAGTTCTTC.

V is TRBV19 and J is TRBJ2-5; 8 positions match TRBD2. Germline V lookup: CDR1 LNHDA, CDR2 SQIVND (reference sequence). The CDR3 has 16 amino acids. J lost 1 base, V lost 6 bases, and 10 bases had no gene match. CDR3 in amino acids: CASRTSVGEIQETQYF. The CDR3 nucleotides read TGTGCCAGTAGGACTAGCGTAGGGGAGATCCAAGAGACCCAGTACTTC.

This chain joins TRBV13 and TRBJ2-5; no definite D call. The length of the CDR3 is 13 residues. Germline CDR1 reads PRHDT; CDR2 reads FYEKMQ (reference sequence). The V end was cut by 6 bases, the J end by 1 base, with 9 bases between. Written as DNA, the CDR3 is TGTGCCAGCAGATCAATGGCCCAAGAGACCCAGTACTTC. Amino acids: CASRSMAQETQYF.

CDR3 sequence reads: CASSYARDRDYGYTF. As DNA, the CDR3 is TGTGCCAGCAGTTACGCGCGAGACAGGGACTATGGCTACACCTTC. The chain recombines TRBV6-5 with TRBJ1-2; 7 bases line up with TRBD1. From germline, CDR1 is MNHEY and CDR2 SVGAGI. The ends lost 2 bases at V and 3 bases at J; junction bases unmatched: 6. This CDR3 comprises 15 residues.

The chain combines TRBV5-5 with TRBJ1-5; D gene unclear. V lost 2 bases and J lost 1, with 13 bases in between. The CDR3 contains 16 residues. Germline values: CDR1 SGHKS, CDR2 YYEKEE (reference sequence). Here the CDR3 reads CASSLEWASSNQPQHF. CDR3 sequence (DNA): TGTGCCAGCAGCTTAGAATGGGCATCCAGCAATCAGCCCCAGCATTTT.

The chain uses TRBV19 and TRBJ2-1, with D perhaps TRBD2 (6 bases). This CDR3 has 15 residues. V was cut by 9 bases and J by 4 bases, with 19 bases left in between. CDR1 is LNHDA, CDR2 SQIVND, per germline (reference sequence). The CDR3 bases are TGTGCCAGCCCCAATGGGGGGTGGGGGTACAATGAGCAGTTCTTC. Translation gives CASPNGGWGYNEQFF.

In regard to this clone: A junction end diverges from the germline sequence, so it may reflect a read error. The chain uses TRBV7-9 and TRBJ2-2; D possibly uses TRBD1 or TRBD2 (5 bases each). This CDR3 comprises 16 residues. CDR1 SEHNR and CDR2 FQNEAQ come from the germline V gene (reference sequence). In DNA form, the CDR3 reads TGTTCCAGCGGCGTAGGCGCGCAGGGGAACACCGGGGAGCTGTTTTTT. Its protein product is CSSGVGAQGNTGELFF.

The rearrangement links TRBV28 to TRBJ1-4; D is perhaps TRBD1 (5 bases). Per the germline V gene, CDR1 is MDHEN and CDR2 is SYDVKM. With 5 bases removed from V and 0 bases from J, the gap between germline ends came to 16 bases. The CDR3 spans 17 residues. The CDR3 here is CASSGPGNPATNEKLFF. CDR3 DNA: TGTGCCAGCAGTGGCCCAGGGAACCCTGCAACTAATGAAAAACTGTTTTTT.

The CDR3 protein is CASSLDRGEQYV. The DNA for the CDR3 is TGTGCCAGCAGCTTAGACAGGGGAGAGCAGTACGTC. The chain employs TRBV7-9 and TRBJ2-7; 7 nucleotides align to TRBD1. The germline V gene encodes CDR1 SEHNR and CDR2 FQNEAQ (reference sequence). This CDR3 comprises 12 residues. The V gene end was trimmed by 1 base and the J gene end by 7 bases; junction bases not matched to a gene: 1.